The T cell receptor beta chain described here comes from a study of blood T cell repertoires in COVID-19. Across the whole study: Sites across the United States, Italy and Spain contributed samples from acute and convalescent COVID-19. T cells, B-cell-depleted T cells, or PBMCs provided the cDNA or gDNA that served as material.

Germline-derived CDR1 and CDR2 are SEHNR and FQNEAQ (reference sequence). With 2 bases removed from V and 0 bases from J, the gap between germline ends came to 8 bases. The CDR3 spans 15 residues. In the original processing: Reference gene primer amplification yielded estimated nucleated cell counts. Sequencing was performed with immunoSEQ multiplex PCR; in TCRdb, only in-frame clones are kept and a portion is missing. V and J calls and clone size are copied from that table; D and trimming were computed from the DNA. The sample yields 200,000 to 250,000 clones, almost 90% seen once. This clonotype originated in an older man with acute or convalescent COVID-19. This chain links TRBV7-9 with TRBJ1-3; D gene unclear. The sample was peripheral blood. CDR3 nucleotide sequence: TGTGCCAGCAGCTTACAGTCCTTCTCTGGAAACACCATATATTTT. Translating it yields CASSLQSFSGNTIYF. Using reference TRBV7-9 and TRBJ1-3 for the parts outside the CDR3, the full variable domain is DTGVSQNPRHKITKRGQNVTFRCDPISEHNRLYWYRQTLGQGPEFLTYFQNEAQLEKSRLLSDRFSAERPKGSFSTLEIQRTEQGDSAMYLCASSLQSFSGNTIYFGEGSWLTVV.